The following is a T cell receptor beta chain sequence with its context. The antigen remains undetermined. The entry originates in a study of beta chain features in type 1 diabetes. The isolated RNA, all of it, was reverse transcribed, so expressed TCRB transcripts were what got sequenced. Clones were sequenced by immunoSEQ multiplex PCR, and TCRdb holds only the in-frame ones, with some missing. The repertoire has more than 300,000 clones, about a tenth of them found once; the top ten carry less than 1.2%. CDR1 is LNHDA and CDR2 is SQIVND in the germline V gene (reference sequence). The CDR3 consists of 14 residues. Trimming shortened V by 6 bases and J by 0 bases, and 9 bases separated the two germline ends. General observations from the study: Type 1 diabetes patients had moderately but significantly shorter TCRB CDR3s in all four CD4+ subsets.

It was via CD45RO/CCR7/CD25/CD127/CD95/CD27 that CD4+ naive, central memory, regulatory and stem cell-like memory cells were sorted. Purity of each sorted population was above 98%. This receptor was obtained from a man aged 25 to 40 with type 1 diabetes. The sequencing sample was made of central memory CD4+ T cells from blood. This chain joins TRBV19 and TRBJ1-5, with D possibly TRBD1 on 5 matching bases. The CDR3 coding sequence is TGTGCCAGTAGAGGACATGATAGCAATCAGCCCCAGCATTTT. It codes for CASRGHDSNQPQHF.